A selection of T cell receptor beta chains follows, all from one sample in a study of metastatic and nonmetastatic thyroid tumors. TCRdb re-called the PCR reads with MiXCR. The sample contains around 20,000 clones, about 10% of which appear only once. Sequences were obtained from blood. The receptors were gathered from a female donor with papillary thyroid cancer or a benign thyroid nodule (not recorded which). Some clones in this sample may be carry-over from other donors' samples. The CDR3 runs from the conserved cysteine through the conserved F or W. D genes are given only for firm matches. Only some rows state a clone size, as once, few, many or a class for expanded clones.

CDR3aa: CASSIGRINYGYTF
CDR3nt: TGTGCCAGTAGTATCGGACGGATAAACTATGGCTACACCTTC
v_gene: TRBV19
abundance: many
d_gene: NA
len: 14
j_gene: TRBJ1-2

CDR3aa: CASSVIRGRGGEQYF
CDR3nt: TGTGCCAGCAGTGTCATCAGGGGGCGAGGCGGCGAGCAGTACTTC
v_gene: TRBV6-1
abundance: many
d_gene: TRBD1
len: 15
j_gene: TRBJ2-7

CDR3aa: CASSDLGSTGELFF
CDR3nt: TGTGCCAGCAGTGATTTGGGTTCCACCGGGGAGCTGTTTTTT
v_gene: TRBV6-1
abundance: medium-sized
d_gene: NA
len: 14
j_gene: TRBJ2-2

CDR3aa: CASSPSWEQFF
CDR3nt: TGTGCCAGCAGCCCGAGTTGGGAGCAGTTCTTC
v_gene: TRBV6-2/TRBV6-3
abundance: medium-sized
d_gene: NA
len: 11
j_gene: TRBJ2-1

CDR3aa: CASSERQNSPLHF
CDR3nt: TGCGCCAGCAGTGAGCGGCAGAATTCACCCCTCCACTTT
v_gene: TRBV10-1
abundance: NA
d_gene: NA
len: 13
j_gene: TRBJ1-6

CDR3aa: CASRQGTGYEQYF
CDR3nt: TGTGCCAGCAGGCAAGGGACAGGCTACGAGCAGTACTTC
v_gene: TRBV27
abundance: medium-sized
d_gene: TRBD1
len: 13
j_gene: TRBJ2-7

CDR3aa: CASSSGLAGGTDTQYF
CDR3nt: TGTGCCAGCAGCTCAGGACTAGCGGGTGGCACAGATACGCAGTATTTT
v_gene: TRBV5-6
abundance: many
d_gene: TRBD2
len: 16
j_gene: TRBJ2-3

CDR3aa: CAISAMGGITEAFF
CDR3nt: TGTGCCATCAGTGCCATGGGGGGCATCACTGAAGCTTTCTTT
v_gene: TRBV10-3
abundance: many
d_gene: NA
len: 14
j_gene: TRBJ1-1

CDR3aa: CASSEYTSGRFTAKNIQYF
CDR3nt: TGCGCCAGCAGTGAGTATACTAGCGGGAGGTTCACTGCCAAAAACATTCAGTACTTC
v_gene: TRBV10-2
abundance: few
d_gene: TRBD2
len: 19
j_gene: TRBJ2-4

CDR3aa: CSARMRGASMTEAFF
CDR3nt: TGCAGTGCTAGAATGAGGGGCGCAAGTATGACTGAAGCTTTCTTT
v_gene: TRBV20-1
abundance: many
d_gene: NA
len: 15
j_gene: TRBJ1-1

CDR3aa: CASSTGLAGGDTQYF
CDR3nt: TGCGCCAGCAGCACGGGACTAGCGGGAGGAGATACGCAGTATTTT
v_gene: TRBV5-1
abundance: many
d_gene: TRBD2
len: 15
j_gene: TRBJ2-3

CDR3aa: CASSPGTSGYNEQFF
CDR3nt: TGTGCCAGTAGCCCAGGGACTAGCGGTTACAATGAGCAGTTCTTC
v_gene: TRBV19
abundance: many
d_gene: TRBD2
len: 15
j_gene: TRBJ2-1

CDR3aa: CAWSPSFGVGYTF
CDR3nt: TGTGCCTGGAGTCCAAGTTTCGGGGTTGGCTACACCTTC
v_gene: TRBV30
abundance: many
d_gene: NA
len: 13
j_gene: TRBJ1-2

CDR3aa: CASSLGLAAYNEQFF
CDR3nt: TGTGCCAGCAGCTTAGGGCTAGCGGCATACAATGAGCAGTTCTTC
v_gene: TRBV7-2
abundance: many
d_gene: TRBD2
len: 15
j_gene: TRBJ2-1

CDR3aa: CASSLESGTGGVYEQYF
CDR3nt: TGTGCCAGCAGCTTAGAGTCCGGGACAGGGGGAGTGTACGAGCAGTACTTC
v_gene: TRBV13
abundance: many
d_gene: TRBD1
len: 17
j_gene: TRBJ2-7

CDR3aa: CATSDNLLSPQHF
CDR3nt: TGTGCCACCAGTGATAACCTTTTATCGCCCCAGCATTTT
v_gene: TRBV24-1
abundance: NA
d_gene: NA
len: 13
j_gene: TRBJ1-5

CDR3aa: CSAPRTQGDTEAFF
CDR3nt: TGCAGTGCTCCACGAACTCAGGGGGACACTGAAGCTTTCTTT
v_gene: TRBV20-1
abundance: many
d_gene: TRBD1
len: 14
j_gene: TRBJ1-1

CDR3aa: CASRTGLAGGPSEQYF
CDR3nt: TGTGCCAGCAGGACGGGACTAGCGGGAGGGCCTAGCGAGCAGTACTTC
v_gene: TRBV7-3
abundance: many
d_gene: TRBD2
len: 16
j_gene: TRBJ2-7

CDR3aa: CASRQAGTYNEKLFF
CDR3nt: TGTGCCAGCAGACAGGCGGGTACCTATAATGAAAAACTGTTTTTT
v_gene: TRBV2
abundance: many
d_gene: NA
len: 15
j_gene: TRBJ1-4

CDR3aa: CAIRRDTGELFF
CDR3nt: TGTGCCATCCGGAGGGACACCGGGGAGCTGTTTTTT
v_gene: TRBV10-3
abundance: many
d_gene: NA
len: 12
j_gene: TRBJ2-2

CDR3aa: CASSSREGDEQFF
CDR3nt: TGTGCCAGCAGCTCGCGGGAGGGGGATGAGCAGTTCTTC
v_gene: TRBV2
abundance: many
d_gene: TRBD2
len: 13
j_gene: TRBJ2-1

CDR3aa: CASSCSRERSYEQYF
CDR3nt: TGTGCCAGCAGTTGTTCCCGGGAGCGCTCCTACGAGCAGTACTTC
v_gene: TRBV6-5
abundance: NA
d_gene: NA
len: 15
j_gene: TRBJ2-7

CDR3aa: CSARTGDRVKTGELFF
CDR3nt: TGCAGTGCTAGAACAGGAGACAGGGTCAAGACCGGGGAGCTGTTTTTT
v_gene: TRBV20-1
abundance: many
d_gene: TRBD1
len: 16
j_gene: TRBJ2-2

CDR3aa: CASSQVSWETQYF
CDR3nt: TGTGCCAGCAGCCAAGTATCCTGGGAGACCCAGTACTTC
v_gene: TRBV3-1
abundance: few
d_gene: NA
len: 13
j_gene: TRBJ2-5

CDR3aa: CASIPRVVGRNQPQHF
CDR3nt: TGTGCCAGCATTCCCCGAGTTGTGGGCAGGAATCAGCCCCAGCATTTT
v_gene: TRBV6-5
abundance: NA
d_gene: NA
len: 16
j_gene: TRBJ1-5

CDR3aa: CASSQDLGGRNTEAFF
CDR3nt: TGTGCCAGCAGCCAAGATCTCGGGGGGCGGAACACTGAAGCTTTCTTT
v_gene: TRBV4-2
abundance: few
d_gene: NA
len: 16
j_gene: TRBJ1-1

CDR3aa: CSARESGQGRNEQYF
CDR3nt: TGCAGTGCTAGAGAGAGTGGGCAGGGGAGGAACGAGCAGTACTTC
v_gene: TRBV20-1
abundance: many
d_gene: NA
len: 15
j_gene: TRBJ2-7

CDR3aa: CASSPMTGLSYNEQFF
CDR3nt: TGTGCCAGCTCCCCCATGACAGGGCTCTCCTACAATGAGCAGTTCTTC
v_gene: TRBV18
abundance: NA
d_gene: TRBD1
len: 16
j_gene: TRBJ2-1

CDR3aa: CASSRNRVSSYEQYF
CDR3nt: TGTGCCAGCAGCCGCAACAGGGTTAGCTCCTACGAGCAGTACTTC
v_gene: TRBV12-3/TRBV12-4
abundance: few
d_gene: NA
len: 15
j_gene: TRBJ2-7

CDR3aa: CASSPKGGSPLHF
CDR3nt: TGTGCCAGCTCACCCAAGGGCGGTTCACCCCTCCACTTT
v_gene: TRBV18
abundance: many
d_gene: NA
len: 13
j_gene: TRBJ1-6

CDR3aa: CASSYDGACRSEQFF
CDR3nt: TGTGCCAGCAGTTATGATGGGGCTTGTCGGAGTGAGCAGTTCTTC
v_gene: TRBV6-2/TRBV6-3
abundance: NA
d_gene: NA
len: 15
j_gene: TRBJ2-1

CDR3aa: CASTLTPAATNYEQYF
CDR3nt: TGTGCCAGCACCCTCACACCGGCTGCGACTAACTACGAGCAGTACTTC
v_gene: TRBV28
abundance: NA
d_gene: NA
len: 16
j_gene: TRBJ2-7

CDR3aa: CASSYRHYEQYF
CDR3nt: TGTGCCAGCAGCTACCGCCACTACGAGCAGTACTTC
v_gene: TRBV3-1
abundance: many
d_gene: NA
len: 12
j_gene: TRBJ2-7